This entry lists 19 T cell receptor beta chains sequenced from one sample in a study of tumor-infiltrating lymphocytes in primary liver carcinoma. A primer matching the constant region was used to make TCR beta cDNA from 500 to 650 ng of total RNA. Three nested multiplex PCR rounds, a slightly modified ARM-PCR, produced the libraries for TCR beta. Use of TRBV1-TRBV30 forward primers with a C-beta reverse primer characterized the first two PCR rounds, which lasted around 9 cycles each. TCRdb re-derived calls from the multiplex PCR reads in MiXCR, one entry per CDR3 protein. The profile covers roughly 24,000 distinct CDR3 sequences, with roughly three quarters appearing a single time and about 30% taken by the ten largest. Scientists recovered RNA and DNA together from about 20-30 mg of unsorted bulk tissue. Input material: liver tumor tissue from sampling region 5. Sample subset: tumor region T5, tumor centre. Receptors originate from a woman younger than 45 with primary liver carcinoma and hepatitis B virus infection.

The chain joins TRBV4-3 to TRBJ2-7; 7 bases line up with TRBD2. The CDR3 covers 18 residues. Germline CDR1 LGHNA, CDR2 YSLEER. With 4 bases clipped from V and 9 bases from J, the junction kept 24 bases outside the gene matches. CDR3 sequence reads: CASSRAVTGGHISCGQYF. CDR3 sequence (DNA): TGCGCCAGCAGCCGAGCTGTGACGGGGGGTCACATTAGCTGCGGGCAGTACTTC.

Concerning this clonotype: This may stem from a read error, because a much larger clone lies one nucleotide away. Lacking the conserved final phenylalanine or tryptophan, this CDR3 likely reflects a read error. The rearrangement joins TRBV23-1 to TRBJ1-3; no clear D. TRBV23-1 is an ORF; its function is uncertain. Trimming cost V 2 bases and J 1 base, with 15 bases left between them. This CDR3 has 17 residues. The CDR3 loop reads CASSQSSGSESGNTIYL. CDR3 nucleotide sequence: TGCGCCAGCAGTCAAAGTTCGGGCAGCGAATCTGGAAACACCATATATTTG.

As regards this clonotype: The junction differs from germline at one of its ends, possibly a read error. The V gene is TRBV11-2, the J gene TRBJ1-1, with TRBD1 identical over 12 bases. This CDR3 is 20 amino acids long. From germline, CDR1 is SGHAT and CDR2 FQNNGV. In DNA form, the CDR3 reads TGTGCCAGCAGCGCTCGGGACAGGGGGCGCAAAAGGTGGAATAACACTGAAGCTCTCTTT. It encodes CASSARDRGRKRWNNTEALF.

As to this clonotype: At one boundary the junction diverges from the germline segment, which might be a read error. The chain employs TRBV10-3 and TRBJ2-5; D gene ambiguous. CDR1 is ENHRY, CDR2 SYGVKD, per germline. The CDR3 contains 15 residues. The CDR3 reads CATSEWATRQETHYF. The DNA of the CDR3 is TGTGCTACCAGTGAGTGGGCTACCAGACAAGAGACCCACTACTTC.

On this clonotype: At one of its ends the junction is not consistent with the germline gene, which may arise from a read error. The gene calls are TRBV30 and TRBJ2-7, with TRBD1 as a possible D gene (5 bases). Germline V gene data show CDR1 as GTSNPN and CDR2 as SVGIG (reference sequence). CDR3 length equals 13 residues. The CDR3 DNA sequence: TGTGCTTGGAGCGTCGTGTGGGGCCACGAGCAGTACTTC. Residues: CAWSVVWGHEQYF.

This chain uses TRBV11-2 with TRBJ2-7; D not resolved. The CDR3 is made up of 17 amino acids. Trimming left V 11 bases short and J 0 bases short, with 26 bases between. The germline V gene has CDR1 SGHAT and CDR2 FQNNGV. In nucleotides, the CDR3 is TGTGCCGGCAACTCCCTACTGGTGACGGTGAACTCCTACGAGCAGTACTTC. Its translation: CAGNSLLVTVNSYEQYF.

The V and J genes are TRBV6-5 and TRBJ2-3; 8 bases are shared with TRBD2. The junction had 8 bases not matched to a gene; V was cut back by 8 bases and J by 1 base. From germline, CDR1 is MNHEY and CDR2 SVGAGI. This CDR3 is 15 amino acids long. CDR3 sequence reads: CASGPLAVGTDTQYF. CDR3 sequence (DNA): TGTGCCAGCGGTCCACTAGCGGTGGGCACAGATACGCAGTATTTT.

Turning to this clonotype: Compared with germline, one end of the junction differs, possibly owing to a read error. The chain couples TRBV5-4 to TRBJ2-1; TRBD1 is a possible D gene (5 bases). The CDR3 is made up of 16 amino acids. CDR1 SGHNT and CDR2 YYREEE come from the germline V gene (reference sequence). Here the CDR3 DNA reads TGTGCCAACAGCTTCGGAACTTGGGGCCACCATAATGAGCAGTTCTTC. As protein: CANSFGTWGHHNEQFF.

The genes are TRBV6-5 and TRBJ2-2; D is perhaps TRBD2 (6 bases). Looked up from germline, CDR1 is MNHEY and CDR2 is SVGAGI. This CDR3 spans 18 amino acids. Trimming took 0 bases from V and 8 from J, leaving 22 bases between them. The CDR3 sequence is CASSYSLEVGSGTGELFF. CDR3 coding DNA: TGTGCCAGCAGTTACTCCCTAGAGGTCGGGAGCGGCACTGGGGAGCTGTTTTTT.

In this sample, this clonotype is medium-sized. This chain uses TRBV29-1 with TRBJ1-4; D is possibly TRBD1 (5 bases). Germline V CDR1 and CDR2: SQVTM, ANQGSEA. V lost 5 bases to trimming and J lost 4 bases, with 11 bases between them. The CDR3 runs to 13 residues. In DNA form, the CDR3 reads TGCAGCGTTCTATTCGACAGTAATGAAAAACTGTTTTTT. Its protein is CSVLFDSNEKLFF.

On this clonotype: The junction shows a germline mismatch at one end, possibly a read error. The rearrangement joins TRBV12-3 or TRBV12-4 to TRBJ2-5; D may be TRBD2 (6 bases). The CDR3 loop spans 15 amino acids. The CDR3 protein is CASSTYPGSEEIQYF. CDR3 nucleotides: TGTGCCAGCAGCACCTATCCCGGGAGCGAAGAGATCCAGTATTTC.

The V and J genes are TRBV6-2 or TRBV6-3 and TRBJ1-5; D may be TRBD1 (5 bases). The better agreement between TRBJ2-3 and the DNA end casts doubt on the J call. Per germline, CDR1 MNHEY and CDR2 SVGEGT. The CDR3 runs 13 residues. CDR3 nucleotides: TGTGCCAGCAGTTACCTGGACAATCAGTCCCAGTATTTT. Translating it yields CASSYLDNQSQYF.

This clonotype was seen more than once but under ten times. The J gene is TRBJ1-6, the V gene TRBV4-3; D call uncertain. In germline, CDR1 is LGHNA, CDR2 YSLEER. V lost 0 bases, J lost 0 bases, and 3 bases lay in between. CDR3 length: 15 residues. Written as DNA, the CDR3 is TGCGCCAGCAGCCAAGAGAGCTCCTATAATTCACCCCTCCACTTT. Protein: CASSQESSYNSPLHF.

This clonotype has only a few counts. Sequence at one end of the junction differs from germline and may be a read error. V and J are TRBV11-2 and TRBJ1-1; 12 positions agree with TRBD1. In germline, CDR1 is SGHAT, CDR2 FQNNGV. CDR3 length: 20 residues. CDR3 coding DNA: TGTGCTAGCAGCGCTCGGGACAGGGGGCACAAGAGGTGGAGTAACACTGAAGCTTTCTTC. Residues: CASSARDRGHKRWSNTEAFF.

As for this clonotype: The CDR3 does not close with the conserved phenylalanine or tryptophan, likely indicating a read error. The rearrangement joins TRBV11-2 to TRBJ2-3; no clear D. V was cut by 2 bases and J by 6 bases, with 9 bases left in between. The CDR3 extends over 13 amino acids. Germline lookup yields CDR1 SGHAT and CDR2 FQNNGV. As DNA, the CDR3 is TGTGCCAGCAGCTTACCGCTAGGTGATACGCAGTATCTT. It is translated as CASSLPLGDTQYL.

Remarks on this clonotype: One end of the junction varies from germline; a read error may be responsible. J is TRBJ1-5 and V is TRBV5-4; a weak D match, TRBD1 (5 bases). The CDR3 extends over 16 amino acids. Germline CDR1 and CDR2: SGHNT and YYREEE (reference sequence). CDR3 bases: TGTGCCAGCAGCTTGGATGGGGGTACGAGTAATCAGCCCCAACATTTT. Its translation: CASSLDGGTSNQPQHF. The entire variable domain, with the rest obtained from reference TRBV5-4 and TRBJ1-5, is as follows: ETGVTQSPTHLIKTRGQQVTLRCSSQSGHNTVSWYQQALGQGPQFIFQYYREEENGRGNFPPRFSGLQFPNYSSELNVNALELDDSALYLCASSLDGGTSNQPQHFGDGTRLSIL.

Remarks on this clonotype: Relative to the germline gene, one junction end is altered; a read error may explain this. J is TRBJ2-3 and V is TRBV7-9; a weak D match, TRBD2 (6 bases). The CDR3 length is 16 residues. CDR1 SEHNR and CDR2 FQNEAQ come from the germline V gene (reference sequence). The CDR3 sequence is CVSSLFAGCSTDTQYF. Written as DNA, the CDR3 is TGTGTCAGCAGCTTATTTGCGGGATGTTCCACAGATACGCAGTATTTT.

Turning to this clonotype: The junction departs from the called germline gene at one end, perhaps through a read error. The CDR3 DNA follows: TGTGGCAGCAGCTCCAACAGGGGTAAATCTGAAAAACTATTTTTT. Its protein is CGSSSNRGKSEKLFF. The J gene is TRBJ1-4, the V gene TRBV7-8; 7 bases are shared with TRBD1. The CDR3 runs 15 residues. Looked up from germline, CDR1 is SGHVS and CDR2 is FQNEAQ.

Regarding this clonotype: At one boundary the junction diverges from the germline segment, which might be a read error. The chain links TRBV7-8 to TRBJ2-3; D is possibly TRBD2 (5 bases). This CDR3 has 13 amino acids. In germline, CDR1 is SGHVS, CDR2 FQNEAQ. The CDR3 DNA follows: TGTGGCAGCAGCCCACTAGTATCAGATACTCAGTATTTT. Amino acid sequence: CGSSPLVSDTQYF. The variable domain in full, with the rest retrieved from reference TRBV7-8 and TRBJ2-3, is GAGVSQSPRYKVAKRGQDVALRCDPISGHVSLFWYQQALGQGPEFLTYFQNEAQLDKSGLPSDRFFAERPEGSVSTLKIQRTQQEDSAVYLCGSSPLVSDTQYFGPGTRLTVL.